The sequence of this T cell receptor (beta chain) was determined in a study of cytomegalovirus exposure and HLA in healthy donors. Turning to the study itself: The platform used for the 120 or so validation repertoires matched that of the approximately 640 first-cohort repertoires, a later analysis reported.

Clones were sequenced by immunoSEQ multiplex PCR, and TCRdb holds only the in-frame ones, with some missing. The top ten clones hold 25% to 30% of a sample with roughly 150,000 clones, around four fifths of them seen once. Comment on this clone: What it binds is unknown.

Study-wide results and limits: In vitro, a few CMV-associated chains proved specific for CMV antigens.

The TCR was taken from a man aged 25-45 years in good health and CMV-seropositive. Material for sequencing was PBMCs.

The CDR3 bases are TGTGCCAGCAGCCAATTTTTCCGGGAGGGCCATGTTGAGCAGTTCTTC. It yields the protein CASSQFFREGHVEQFF. V usage is TRBV4-2 and J usage is TRBJ2-1; 8 bases match TRBD2. Losses at the gene ends were 2 bases for V and 9 bases for J; bases not matched to a gene: 12. The CDR3 has 16 amino acids. Germline loops: CDR1 LGHNA, CDR2 YNFKEQ.